Each of the 32 T cell receptor beta chains below was sequenced from the same sample in a study of blood T cell repertoires in COVID-19. Only in-frame clones appear in the TCRdb table, and some are missing; sequencing was by immunoSEQ multiplex PCR. The sample shows approximately 140,000 clones, approximately 88% of them seen only once. The sample taken for sequencing was peripheral blood. The origin of the receptors is a man aged 65 to 79 with acute or convalescent COVID-19.

V usage is TRBV7-9 and J usage is TRBJ1-1; D is possibly TRBD1 (5 bases). Per the germline V gene, CDR1 is SEHNR and CDR2 is FQNEAQ (reference sequence). Trimming took 1 base from V and 7 from J, leaving 13 bases between them. The CDR3 is made up of 14 amino acids. This CDR3 reads CASSLEGTRVEAFF. In DNA, the CDR3 is TGTGCCAGCAGCTTAGAGGGGACTCGAGTTGAAGCTTTCTTT.

As DNA, the CDR3 is TGTGCCAGCAGTTTGGAACAGCAGAACACTGAAGCTTTCTTT. Translated: CASSLEQQNTEAFF. V and J are TRBV28 and TRBJ1-1; D gene ambiguous. The V end was cut by 3 bases, the J end by 1 base, with 9 bases between. Germline assignment: CDR1 MDHEN and CDR2 SYDVKM. The CDR3 runs 14 residues. Full variable domain (outside the CDR3, taken from reference TRBV28 and TRBJ1-1): DVKVTQSSRYLVKRTGEKVFLECVQDMDHENMFWYRQDPGLGLRLIYFSYDVKMKEKGDIPEGYSVSREKKERFSLILESASTNQTSMYLCASSLEQQNTEAFFGQGTRLTVV.

This clone came up a few times. This chain joins TRBV19 and TRBJ1-1, with 7 bases identical to TRBD1. This CDR3 is built from 14 residues. V gave up 6 bases and J gave up 3 bases; unmatched junction bases: 7. Germline V gene sequence: CDR1 LNHDA, CDR2 SQIVND (reference sequence). The CDR3 spells CASRVSDRDTEAFF. The CDR3 DNA is TGTGCCAGTAGGGTTAGCGACAGGGACACTGAAGCTTTCTTT.

V gene TRBV27 combines with J gene TRBJ2-2, with 7 nucleotides matching TRBD2. CDR3 size: 15 residues. CDR1 is MNHEY and CDR2 is SMNVEV in the germline V gene (reference sequence). With V trimmed by 2 bases and J by 3 bases, 3 bases remained unmatched. DNA of the CDR3: TGTGCCAGCAGTTTACTTAGCGGGTACACCGGGGAGCTGTTTTTT. Amino acids: CASSLLSGYTGELFF.

The rearrangement joins TRBV7-9 to TRBJ1-5; D is undetermined. The CDR3 covers 12 residues. CDR1 and CDR2 from the germline V gene are SEHNR and FQNEAQ (reference sequence). The V gene lost 5 bases and the J gene lost 4 bases, with 6 bases spanning the gap. CDR3: CASSPNNQPQHF. CDR3 bases: TGTGCCAGCAGCCCTAATAATCAGCCCCAGCATTTT.

This clone has a single count. The V and J genes are TRBV18 and TRBJ2-7; 11 bases fit TRBD1. With 3 bases clipped from V and 4 bases from J, the junction kept 2 bases outside the gene matches. The CDR3 is 14 amino acids. The germline CDR1 and CDR2 sequences are KGHSH and LQKENI. The CDR3 region has the DNA TGTGCCAGCTCACCTGGGACAGGGGGTTACGAGCAGTACTTC. Translating it yields CASSPGTGGYEQYF.

The rearrangement links TRBV5-1 to TRBJ2-3, with TRBD1 identical over 8 bases. J lost 6 bases, V lost 0 bases, and 6 bases had no gene match. This CDR3 is built from 15 residues. Germline V gives CDR1 SGHRS, CDR2 YFSETQ. The CDR3 DNA reads as TGCGCCAGCAGCTTGGGACAGGGGACGATCGATACGCAGTATTTT. It encodes CASSLGQGTIDTQYF. The full variable domain, in which reference TRBV5-1 and TRBJ2-3 provide the parts outside the CDR3, is KAGVTQTPRYLIKTRGQQVTLSCSPISGHRSVSWYQQTPGQGLQFLFEYFSETQRNKGNFPGRFSGRQFSNSRSEMNVSTLELGDSALYLCASSLGQGTIDTQYFGPGTRLTVL.

The genes are TRBV5-8 and TRBJ1-6, with TRBD1 matching over 8 bases. The CDR3 is made up of 17 amino acids. The V gene end was trimmed by 4 bases and the J gene end by 8 bases; junction bases not matched to a gene: 14. Per the germline V gene, CDR1 is SGHTS and CDR2 is YDEGEE. The CDR3 nucleotides read TGTGCCAGCAGCAGCGGGCAGGGGGCGTTTCGGGATTCACCCCTCCACTTT. It is translated as CASSSGQGAFRDSPLHF.

V gene TRBV5-6 combines with J gene TRBJ2-5, with 8 positions matching TRBD1. CDR1 and CDR2 from the germline V gene are SGHDT and YYEEEE. The CDR3 totals 15 residues. The V segment lost 2 bases and the J segment 5 bases; nucleotides outside the gene matches: 8. CDR3 sequence reads: CASSLSGGAWETQYF. The CDR3 DNA is TGTGCCAGCAGCTTATCAGGGGGCGCGTGGGAGACCCAGTACTTC.

Here the CDR3 DNA reads TGTGCCAGCAGTTTAAATGCTGGGGCCTCTGAAGCTTTCTTT. Its protein product is CASSLNAGASEAFF. The chain uses TRBV28 and TRBJ1-1, with D possibly TRBD1 on 5 matching bases. In germline, CDR1 is MDHEN, CDR2 SYDVKM. The length of the CDR3 is 14 residues. V lost 2 bases, J lost 6 bases, and 13 bases lay in between.

This chain uses TRBV6-4 with TRBJ1-6; 9 bases align to TRBD1. Germline-derived CDR1 and CDR2 are MRHNA and SNTAGT. The CDR3 is 14 residues long. Trimming took 5 bases from V and 8 from J; bases not matched to a gene: 4. The CDR3 sequence is CASSLGTGYSPLHF. In DNA, the CDR3 is TGTGCCAGCAGTCTCGGGACAGGGTATTCACCCCTCCACTTT.

DNA of the CDR3: TGTGCCAGCAGTTCCCGACAGTTCGGGAACACTGAAGCTTTCTTT. As protein: CASSSRQFGNTEAFF. The gene calls are TRBV28 and TRBJ1-1, with a tentative D call TRBD1 (5 bases). Trimming stripped 4 bases from V and 1 base from J, with 13 bases between. Germline values: CDR1 MDHEN, CDR2 SYDVKM. The CDR3 extends over 15 amino acids.

The chain carries TRBV4-1 and TRBJ2-5; 7 bases map to TRBD1. Losses at the gene ends were 4 bases for V and 3 bases for J; bases not matched to a gene: 8. Per germline, CDR1 MGHRA and CDR2 YSYEKL. The CDR3 length is 15 residues. In DNA, the CDR3 is TGCGCCAGCAGCCGGTCGGCACAGGGGAAAGAGACCCAGTACTTC. This sequence encodes CASSRSAQGKETQYF.

V gene TRBV7-2 combines with J gene TRBJ1-5; D uncertain. V was clipped by 3 bases and J by 7 bases, with 19 bases between them. Germline CDR1 reads SGHTA; CDR2 reads FQGNSA. The CDR3 covers 16 residues. The CDR3 nucleotides read TGTGCCAGCAGCTTGGGTCCTCCCGACGGGATGCAGCCCCAGCATTTT. Translation: CASSLGPPDGMQPQHF.

This chain links TRBV9 with TRBJ1-2; 10 positions agree with TRBD1. This CDR3 is built from 14 residues. Trimming removed 0 bases from V and 4 bases from J; junction bases left unmatched: 0. Germline lookup yields CDR1 SGDLS and CDR2 YYNGEE. CDR3 residues: CASSVGDRGYGYTF. CDR3 bases: TGTGCCAGCAGCGTAGGGGACAGGGGCTATGGCTACACCTTC. Filled out from reference TRBV9 and TRBJ1-2, the complete variable domain reads DSGVTQTPKHLITATGQRVTLRCSPRSGDLSVYWYQQSLDQGLQFLIQYYNGEERAKGNILERFSAQQFPDLHSELNLSSLELGDSALYFCASSVGDRGYGYTFGSGTRLTVV.

V and J are TRBV5-1 and TRBJ2-7; 7 positions agree with TRBD1. Germline lookup yields CDR1 SGHRS and CDR2 YFSETQ. The CDR3 runs to 14 residues. V was clipped by 6 bases and J by 0 bases; unmatched bases: 6. The CDR3 DNA follows: TGCGCCAGCAACCGTGGGGACAGCTCCTACGAGCAGTACTTC. As protein: CASNRGDSSYEQYF. The whole variable domain, filled in from reference TRBV5-1 and TRBJ2-7, reads KAGVTQTPRYLIKTRGQQVTLSCSPISGHRSVSWYQQTPGQGLQFLFEYFSETQRNKGNFPGRFSGRQFSNSRSEMNVSTLELGDSALYLCASNRGDSSYEQYFGPGTRLTVT.

The chain uses TRBV12-3 or TRBV12-4 and TRBJ1-1, with 10 bases matching TRBD1. This CDR3 spans 13 amino acids. V lost 6 bases, J lost 4 bases, and 2 bases stayed unmatched. CDR3 coding DNA: TGTGCCAGCAGGGGGACAGGGGTCACTGAAGCTTTCTTT. Amino acid sequence: CASRGTGVTEAFF.

V usage is TRBV6-5 and J usage is TRBJ1-4; D gene unclear. The V gene lost 4 bases and the J gene lost 4 bases, with 4 bases spanning the gap. The CDR3 is made up of 12 amino acids. Germline CDR1 MNHEY, CDR2 SVGAGI. CDR3 loop: CASSSSNEKLFF. Here the CDR3 DNA reads TGTGCCAGCAGTTCCAGTAATGAAAAACTGTTTTTT.

V usage is TRBV20-1 and J usage is TRBJ2-5; D gene unclear. The V gene lost 6 bases and the J gene lost 4 bases, with 6 bases spanning the gap. CDR1 and CDR2 (germline): DFQATT, SNEGSKA (reference sequence). The CDR3 covers 10 residues. The CDR3 region is CSANRETQYF. For the CDR3, the DNA is TGCAGTGCCAACAGAGAGACCCAGTACTTC.

This clone was counted a single time. The V gene is TRBV6-1, the J gene TRBJ2-7; no reliable D call. V was trimmed by 7 bases and J by 9 bases, leaving 19 bases between them. Germline-derived CDR1 and CDR2 are MNHNS and SASEGT. CDR3 size: 13 residues. CDR3 protein: CASTKTTQVRQYF. The CDR3 region has the DNA TGTGCCAGCACCAAGACAACCCAAGTGCGGCAGTACTTC.

CDR3 in amino acids: CASSSRTSGGLGTDTQYF. CDR3 nucleotides: TGTGCCAGCAGTTCCCGGACTAGCGGGGGGCTAGGCACAGATACGCAGTATTTT. This chain connects TRBV27 to TRBJ2-3; TRBD2 matches 14 bases. The CDR3 runs 18 residues. The V segment lost 4 bases and the J segment 1 base; nucleotides outside the gene matches: 7. Germline CDR1 MNHEY, CDR2 SMNVEV (reference sequence).

This chain uses TRBV7-8 with TRBJ2-1; possible D gene TRBD1, 6 bases. Trimming took 5 bases from V and 2 from J, leaving 16 bases between them. This CDR3 contains 16 residues. Germline V CDR1 and CDR2: SGHVS, FQNEAQ. CDR3 coding DNA: TGTGCCAGCAGCCGGCGGGCACAGGGAACCTACAATGAGCAGTTCTTC. The encoded protein is CASSRRAQGTYNEQFF.

The chain recombines TRBV19 with TRBJ2-2, with a weak D call TRBD1 (5 bases). Germline V gene sequence: CDR1 LNHDA, CDR2 SQIVND (reference sequence). The CDR3 has 14 amino acids. V was pared by 10 bases and J by 2 bases, with 14 bases between. Here the CDR3 reads CATQQGTNTGELFF. For the CDR3, the DNA is TGTGCCACCCAGCAGGGAACTAACACCGGGGAGCTGTTTTTT. The variable domain in full, completed from reference TRBV19 and TRBJ2-2, reads DGGITQSPKYLFRKEGQNVTLSCEQNLNHDAMYWYRQDPGQGLRLIYYSQIVNDFQKGDIAEGYSVSREKKESFPLTVTSAQKNPTAFYLCATQQGTNTGELFFGEGSRLTVL.

Worth noting for this clone: Mismatch with germline at one junction end may stem from a read error. The chain couples TRBV7-7 to TRBJ2-5; the match to TRBD2 covers 11 bases. CDR3 length equals 14 residues. The germline gives CDR1 SSHAT, CDR2 FNYEAQ (reference sequence). The CDR3 DNA is TGTGCTAGCAGCCCACTAGCGGGAGACGCGACCCAGTACTTC. This codes for CASSPLAGDATQYF.

This chain links TRBV7-9 with TRBJ2-5; 7 bases are a match to TRBD2. CDR1 and CDR2 (germline): SEHNR, FQNEAQ (reference sequence). The V gene end was trimmed by 5 bases and the J gene end by 2 bases; junction bases not matched to a gene: 8. This CDR3 comprises 15 residues. In DNA form, the CDR3 reads TGTGCCAGCAGCCGAATGGGGGGGAAGCAAGAGACCCAGTACTTC. Translated, it gives CASSRMGGKQETQYF.

The chain recombines TRBV19 with TRBJ2-7; D remains ambiguous. Trimming cost V 5 bases and J 1 base, with 9 bases left between them. Per germline, CDR1 LNHDA and CDR2 SQIVND (reference sequence). This CDR3 has 13 residues. For the CDR3, the DNA is TGTGCCAGTAGTCGGTCCGAATCCTACGAGCAGTACTTC. Translated, it gives CASSRSESYEQYF.

The chain joins TRBV7-9 to TRBJ1-5, with D tentatively TRBD1 (5 bases). CDR3 length equals 15 residues. Germline assignment: CDR1 SEHNR and CDR2 FQNEAQ (reference sequence). The germline V and J ends were trimmed by 7 bases and 2 bases, with 15 bases remaining between them. The CDR3 nucleotides are TGTGCCAGCAACCCCAGGGAATTCGGCAATCAGCCCCAGCATTTT. Amino acids: CASNPREFGNQPQHF.

The V gene is TRBV6-5, the J gene TRBJ1-1, with TRBD1 matching 7 bases. Losses at the gene ends were 6 bases for V and 9 bases for J; bases not matched to a gene: 7. CDR3 size: 12 residues. Germline loops: CDR1 MNHEY, CDR2 SVGAGI. CDR3 in DNA: TGTGCCAGCAGCCCCCGACAGGGACAAGCTTTCTTT. This encodes CASSPRQGQAFF.

The rearrangement joins TRBV25-1 to TRBJ2-5; 7 bases are shared with TRBD1. V gave up 3 bases and J gave up 5 bases; unmatched junction bases: 6. The CDR3 extends over 14 amino acids. Germline V gene data show CDR1 as MGHDK and CDR2 as SYGVNS. DNA for the CDR3: TGTGCCAGCAGTGACGACAGGGCGGCGGAGACCCAGTACTTC. As protein: CASSDDRAAETQYF.

V usage is TRBV19 and J usage is TRBJ1-6; D is unclear. V was shortened by 5 bases and J by 10 bases, with 12 bases between the two germline ends. CDR1 and CDR2 (germline): LNHDA, SQIVND (reference sequence). This CDR3 comprises 13 residues. The CDR3 DNA reads as TGTGCCAGTAGTTTCGTCGGGGTCTCACCCCTCCACTTT. As protein: CASSFVGVSPLHF. The whole variable domain, filled in from reference TRBV19 and TRBJ1-6, reads DGGITQSPKYLFRKEGQNVTLSCEQNLNHDAMYWYRQDPGQGLRLIYYSQIVNDFQKGDIAEGYSVSREKKESFPLTVTSAQKNPTAFYLCASSFVGVSPLHFGNGTRLTVT.

This clone was detected once. V is TRBV18 and J is TRBJ1-3, with TRBD1 as a possible D gene (5 bases). V was pared by 3 bases and J by 2 bases, with 11 bases between. Germline CDR1 reads KGHSH; CDR2 reads LQKENI. This CDR3 is 15 amino acids long. This chain's CDR3 is CASSPSGGTGNTIYF. CDR3 in DNA: TGTGCCAGCTCACCCTCCGGGGGAACTGGAAACACCATATATTTT.

The J gene is TRBJ2-6, the V gene TRBV18; a possible D gene is TRBD1 (6 bases). V was pared by 0 bases and J by 0 bases, with 9 bases between. Germline-derived CDR1 and CDR2 are KGHSH and LQKENI. This CDR3 spans 17 amino acids. In DNA form, the CDR3 reads TGTGCCAGCTCACCACCTACAGGGAACTCTGGGGCCAACGTCCTGACTTTC. The encoded protein is CASSPPTGNSGANVLTF.